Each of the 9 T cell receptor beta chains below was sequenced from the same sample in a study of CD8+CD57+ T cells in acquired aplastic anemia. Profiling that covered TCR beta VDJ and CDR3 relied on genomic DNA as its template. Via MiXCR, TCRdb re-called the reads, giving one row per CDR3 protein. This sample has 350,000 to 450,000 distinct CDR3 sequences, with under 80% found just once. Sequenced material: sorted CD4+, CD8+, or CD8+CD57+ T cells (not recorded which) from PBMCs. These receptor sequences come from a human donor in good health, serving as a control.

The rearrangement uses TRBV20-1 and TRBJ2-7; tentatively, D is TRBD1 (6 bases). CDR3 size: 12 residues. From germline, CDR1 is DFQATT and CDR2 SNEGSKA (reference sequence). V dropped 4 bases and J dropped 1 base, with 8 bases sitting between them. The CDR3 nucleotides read TGCAGTGCTATTACAGGGTCCTACGAGCAGTACTTC. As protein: CSAITGSYEQYF.

The CDR3: CASSQPRGHRSGANVLTF. DNA for the CDR3: TGTGCCAGCAGCCAACCCCGGGGACATCGCTCTGGGGCCAACGTCCTGACTTTC. This chain joins TRBV4-2 and TRBJ2-6; tentative D call: TRBD1 (6 bases). This CDR3 contains 18 residues. Germline V gives CDR1 LGHNA, CDR2 YNFKEQ. The V end was cut by 2 bases, the J end by 0 bases, with 14 bases between.

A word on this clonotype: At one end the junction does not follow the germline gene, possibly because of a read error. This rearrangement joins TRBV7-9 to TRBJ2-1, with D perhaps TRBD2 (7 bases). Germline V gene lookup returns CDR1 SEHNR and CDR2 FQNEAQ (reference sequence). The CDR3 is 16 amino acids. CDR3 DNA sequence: TGCGCCAGCAGCCAAGAGTTGGCGGGGGCGTTAGATGAGCAGTTCTTC. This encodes CASSQELAGALDEQFF.

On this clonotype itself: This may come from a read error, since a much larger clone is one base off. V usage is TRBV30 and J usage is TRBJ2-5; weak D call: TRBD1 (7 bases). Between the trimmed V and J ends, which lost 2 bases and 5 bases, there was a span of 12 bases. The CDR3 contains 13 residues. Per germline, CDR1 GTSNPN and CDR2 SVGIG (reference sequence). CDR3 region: CAWSSRGRETQYF. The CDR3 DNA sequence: TGTGCCTGGAGTAGCAGGGGGAGGGAGACCCAGTACTTC.

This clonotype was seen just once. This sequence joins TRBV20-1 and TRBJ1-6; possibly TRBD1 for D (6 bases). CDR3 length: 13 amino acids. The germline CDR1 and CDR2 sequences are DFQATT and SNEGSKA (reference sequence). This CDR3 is CSGGAGANTPLHF. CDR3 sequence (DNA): TGCAGCGGGGGAGCAGGGGCGAACACACCCCTCCACTTT.

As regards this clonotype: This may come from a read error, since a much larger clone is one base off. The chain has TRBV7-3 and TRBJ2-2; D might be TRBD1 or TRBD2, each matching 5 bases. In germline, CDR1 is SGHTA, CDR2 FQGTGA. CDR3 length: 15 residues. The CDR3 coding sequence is TGTGCCAGCAGCTTAACGGGCTTGGACACCGGGGAGCTGTCTTTT. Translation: CASSLTGLDTGELSF. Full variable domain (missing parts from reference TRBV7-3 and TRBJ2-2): GAGVSQTPSNKVTEKGKYVELRCDPISGHTALYWYRQSLGQGPEFLIYFQGTGAADDSGLPNDRFFAVRPEGSVSTLKIQRTERGDSAVYLCASSLTGLDTGELSFGEGSRLTVL.

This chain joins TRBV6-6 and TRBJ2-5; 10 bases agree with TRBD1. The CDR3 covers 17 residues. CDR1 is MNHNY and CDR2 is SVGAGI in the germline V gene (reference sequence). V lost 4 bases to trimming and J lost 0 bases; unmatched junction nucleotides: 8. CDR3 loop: CASSSPRQGAHQETQYF. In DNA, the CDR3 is TGTGCCAGCAGTTCCCCGAGACAGGGGGCCCACCAAGAGACCCAGTACTTC.

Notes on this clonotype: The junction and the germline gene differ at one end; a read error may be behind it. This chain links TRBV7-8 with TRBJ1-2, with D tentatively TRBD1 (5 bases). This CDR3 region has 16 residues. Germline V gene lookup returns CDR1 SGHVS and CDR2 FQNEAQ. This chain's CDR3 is CASSLALVPGTYGYTF. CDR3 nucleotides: TGTGCCAGCAGTTTAGCCCTCGTACCGGGGACGTATGGCTACACCTTC.

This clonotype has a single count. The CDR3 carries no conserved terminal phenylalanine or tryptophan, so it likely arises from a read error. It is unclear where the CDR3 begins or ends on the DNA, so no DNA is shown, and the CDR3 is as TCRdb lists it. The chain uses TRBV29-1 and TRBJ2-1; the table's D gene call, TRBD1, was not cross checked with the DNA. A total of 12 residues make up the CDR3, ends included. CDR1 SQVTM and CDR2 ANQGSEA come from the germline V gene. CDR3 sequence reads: CSVRGGVNEQIL.